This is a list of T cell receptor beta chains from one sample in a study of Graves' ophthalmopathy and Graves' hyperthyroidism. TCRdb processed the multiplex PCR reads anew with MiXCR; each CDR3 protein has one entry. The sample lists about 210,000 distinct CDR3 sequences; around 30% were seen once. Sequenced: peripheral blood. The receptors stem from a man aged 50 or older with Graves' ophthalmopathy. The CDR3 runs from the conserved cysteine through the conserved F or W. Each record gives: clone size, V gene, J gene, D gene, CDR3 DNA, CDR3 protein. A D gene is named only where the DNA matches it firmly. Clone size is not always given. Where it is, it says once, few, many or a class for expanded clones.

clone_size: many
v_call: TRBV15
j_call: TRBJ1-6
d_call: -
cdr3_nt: TGTGCCACCAGCAGAGACCCACCGGGACAAAATAATTCACCCCTCCACTTT
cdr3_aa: CATSRDPPGQNNSPLHF

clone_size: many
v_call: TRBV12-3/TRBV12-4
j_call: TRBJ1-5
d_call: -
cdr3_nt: TGTGCCAGCAGTCCCGGCAGGGTGGGCCTCCAGCCCCAGCATTTT
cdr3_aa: CASSPGRVGLQPQHF

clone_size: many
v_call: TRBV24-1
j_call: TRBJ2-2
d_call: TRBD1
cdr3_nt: TGTGCCACCAGTGATTTAGGTTCGGGACAGGGGACCAGTGGGGAGCTGTTTTTT
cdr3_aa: CATSDLGSGQGTSGELFF

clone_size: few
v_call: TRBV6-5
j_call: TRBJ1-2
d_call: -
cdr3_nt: TGTGCCAGCAGTTACGGGGGGCATAACTATGGCTACACCTTC
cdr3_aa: CASSYGGHNYGYTF

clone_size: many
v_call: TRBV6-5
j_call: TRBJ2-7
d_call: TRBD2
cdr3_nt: TGTGCCAGCCGTAGCGGGGCATCCTACGAGCAGTACTTC
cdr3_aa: CASRSGASYEQYF

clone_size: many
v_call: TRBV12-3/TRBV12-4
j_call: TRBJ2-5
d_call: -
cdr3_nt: TGTGCCAGCAGTTTGGCCGAAGAGACCCAGTACTTC
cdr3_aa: CASSLAEETQYF

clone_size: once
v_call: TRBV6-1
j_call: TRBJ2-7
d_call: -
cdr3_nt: TGTGCCAGCAGGCGGGATCCCGGGTCTGGCGAGCAGTACTTC
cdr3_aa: CASRRDPGSGEQYF

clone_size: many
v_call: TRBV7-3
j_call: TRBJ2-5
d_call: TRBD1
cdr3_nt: TGTGCCAGCAGTTACGGACAGGCCGCACAAGAGACCCAGTACTTC
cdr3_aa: CASSYGQAAQETQYF

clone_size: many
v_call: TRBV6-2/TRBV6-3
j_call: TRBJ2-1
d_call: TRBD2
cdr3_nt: TGTGCCAGCAGTTACGGGCCTAGCGGGAGTGCTATATACAATGAGCAGTTCTTC
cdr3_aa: CASSYGPSGSAIYNEQFF

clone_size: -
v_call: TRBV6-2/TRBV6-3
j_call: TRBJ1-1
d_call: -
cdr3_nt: TGTGCCAGCACAGGCTCGCTGGGGACTGAAGCTTTCTTT
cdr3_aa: CASTGSLGTEAFF

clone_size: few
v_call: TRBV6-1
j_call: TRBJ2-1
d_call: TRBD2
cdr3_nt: TGTGCCAGCAGTGAGCGGGAGCGCTACAATGAGCAGTTCTTC
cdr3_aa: CASSERERYNEQFF

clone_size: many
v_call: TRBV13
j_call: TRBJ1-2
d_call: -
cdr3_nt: TGTGCCAGCAGCCCGTACAAGGTCTATGGCTACACCTTC
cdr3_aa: CASSPYKVYGYTF

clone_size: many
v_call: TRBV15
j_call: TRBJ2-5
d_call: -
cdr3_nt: TGTGCCACCAGCAGACGAGGAGAGACCCAGTACTTC
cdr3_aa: CATSRRGETQYF